The 23 T cell receptor beta chains below come from one sample, sequenced in a study of PD-1 blockade in classical Hodgkin lymphoma. Sequencing used immunoSEQ multiplex PCR; TCRdb keeps in-frame clones, though not all of them. The sample carries about 59,000 clones, around nine tenths recorded once. Autologous stem cell transplantation was followed by relapse in every patient, and brentuximab vedotin exposure varied. The sample here was peripheral blood mononuclear cells (PBMCs), taken at baseline. The receptors were sampled from a human donor with classical Hodgkin lymphoma.

The V gene is TRBV15, the J gene TRBJ2-7, with D perhaps matching TRBD1 (7 bases). Trimming shortened V by 2 bases and J by 4 bases, and 15 bases separated the two germline ends. The CDR3 is made up of 15 amino acids. The V gene's germline CDR1 is LNHNV and CDR2 YYDKDF (reference sequence). CDR3 residues: CATSRRGTESYEQYF. The CDR3 nucleotides are TGTGCCACCAGCAGACGCGGGACAGAATCTTACGAGCAGTACTTC.

This chain's CDR3 is CASSWGYGYTF. The CDR3 nucleotides are TGTGCCAGCAGTTGGGGGTATGGCTACACCTTC. The chain has TRBV6-5 and TRBJ1-2; the D gene is possibly TRBD1 (5 bases). Germline CDR1 reads MNHEY; CDR2 reads SVGAGI. CDR3 size: 11 residues. V lost 4 bases and J 5 bases, leaving 5 bases between the germline ends.

This rearrangement joins TRBV6-1 to TRBJ1-2, with 8 bases matching TRBD1. After removal of 6 bases from V and 4 bases from J, the junction contained 4 bases not matched to a gene. CDR3 length equals 13 residues. Germline CDR1 MNHNS, CDR2 SASEGT. CDR3 region: CASSPGTGYGYTF. The CDR3 nucleotides read TGTGCCAGCAGCCCCGGGACAGGCTATGGCTACACCTTC.

The CDR3 nucleotides are TGTGCCAGTAAGAGTGACTCCTATAATTCACCCCTCCACTTT. It is translated as CASKSDSYNSPLHF. The chain carries TRBV19 and TRBJ1-6; unclear D gene. CDR1 is LNHDA and CDR2 is SQIVND in the germline V gene (reference sequence). V dropped 7 bases and J dropped 0 bases, with 7 bases sitting between them. CDR3 length equals 14 residues. Together with reference TRBV19 and TRBJ1-6, the CDR3 gives the full variable domain: DGGITQSPKYLFRKEGQNVTLSCEQNLNHDAMYWYRQDPGQGLRLIYYSQIVNDFQKGDIAEGYSVSREKKESFPLTVTSAQKNPTAFYLCASKSDSYNSPLHFGNGTRLTVT.

J is TRBJ2-1 and V is TRBV20-1; D might be TRBD2 (5 bases). With 6 bases removed from V and 11 bases from J, the gap between germline ends came to 11 bases. Germline CDR1 is DFQATT and CDR2 is SNEGSKA (reference sequence). The CDR3 consists of 10 residues. The DNA of the CDR3 is TGCAGTGCCCAAGACTATCAGCAGTTCTTC. Its protein product is CSAQDYQQFF.

The chain carries TRBV2 and TRBJ2-2, with TRBD1 identical over 8 bases. V lost 4 bases and J lost 7; bases outside the gene matches: 5. CDR1 is SNHLY, CDR2 FYNNEI, per germline. The length of the CDR3 is 14 residues. The CDR3, as DNA: TGTGCCAGCAGTGGGCAGGGGGCGGTCGGGGAGCTGTTTTTT. This sequence encodes CASSGQGAVGELFF.

This chain links TRBV4-2 with TRBJ2-6; no firm D call. Germline V gives CDR1 LGHNA, CDR2 YNFKEQ. V lost 2 bases and J lost 1, with 9 bases in between. The CDR3 spans 16 residues. CDR3 sequence: CASSQTLGSGANVLTF. In DNA, the CDR3 is TGTGCCAGCAGCCAAACCTTGGGGTCTGGGGCCAACGTCCTGACTTTC.

The chain combines TRBV5-5 with TRBJ2-3; D might be TRBD2 (5 bases). The CDR3 sequence is 13 residues long. Germline V gives CDR1 SGHKS, CDR2 YYEKEE (reference sequence). Trimming cost V 4 bases and J 4 bases, with 10 bases left between them. CDR3 nucleotides: TGTGCCAGCAGCGGAAAGGAGGCAGATACGCAGTATTTT. Translating gives CASSGKEADTQYF. The full variable domain, completed using reference TRBV5-5 and TRBJ2-3, is DAGVTQSPTHLIKTRGQQVTLRCSPISGHKSVSWYQQVLGQGPQFIFQYYEKEERGRGNFPDRFSARQFPNYSSELNVNALLLGDSALYLCASSGKEADTQYFGPGTRLTVL.

The chain combines TRBV15 with TRBJ2-1; TRBD1 is a possible D gene (6 bases). CDR3 length: 14 amino acids. V was cut by 7 bases and J by 7 bases, with 17 bases left in between. Germline lookup yields CDR1 LNHNV and CDR2 YYDKDF (reference sequence). The CDR3: CATTDGQPRNEQFF. The CDR3 bases are TGTGCCACCACTGATGGACAGCCCCGAAATGAGCAGTTCTTC.

The chain combines TRBV2 with TRBJ2-2; TRBD2 aligns across 13 bases. Germline trimming cut 6 bases from V and 7 bases from J; bases unmatched to any gene: 5. Germline V gene lookup returns CDR1 SNHLY and CDR2 FYNNEI. The CDR3 is 15 residues long. The CDR3 spells CASRLAGGPGGELFF. Here the CDR3 DNA reads TGTGCCAGCAGACTAGCGGGAGGGCCTGGCGGGGAGCTGTTTTTT.

The chain couples TRBV11-2 to TRBJ2-1; tentative D call: TRBD1 (5 bases). Germline V gives CDR1 SGHAT, CDR2 FQNNGV. V was trimmed by 5 bases and J by 3 bases, leaving 8 bases between them. There are 13 residues in the CDR3. The CDR3 DNA reads TGTGCCAGCAGCCTCGACAGCTACAATGAGCAGTTCTTC. Residues: CASSLDSYNEQFF.

The gene calls are TRBV15 and TRBJ1-2; no clear D. Trimming took 1 base from V and 8 from J, leaving 11 bases between them. CDR1 is LNHNV, CDR2 YYDKDF, per germline (reference sequence). This CDR3 contains 13 residues. CDR3 in amino acids: CATSRAPGEGYTF. CDR3 nucleotides: TGTGCCACCAGCAGAGCCCCAGGTGAAGGCTACACCTTC.

This clone was found a few times. The chain has TRBV6-5 and TRBJ2-2; the match to TRBD2 covers 8 bases. The germline CDR1 and CDR2 sequences are MNHEY and SVGAGI. Trimming cost V 4 bases and J 1 base; bases outside gene matches: 2. The CDR3 is 15 amino acids. The CDR3 protein is CASSLAGGNTGELFF. DNA for the CDR3: TGTGCCAGCAGTTTGGCGGGGGGGAACACCGGGGAGCTGTTTTTT.

This chain connects TRBV28 to TRBJ1-1; TRBD1 matches at 8 bases. Germline V gives CDR1 MDHEN, CDR2 SYDVKM. Trimming took 7 bases from V and 8 from J; bases not matched to a gene: 6. The CDR3 is 12 amino acids. The CDR3 sequence: CASTPWTGEAFF. CDR3 in DNA: TGTGCCAGCACCCCGTGGACAGGGGAAGCTTTCTTT.

This clone was picked up one time. This chain links TRBV7-2 with TRBJ2-1, with 10 bases identical to TRBD2. Germline V gene sequence: CDR1 SGHTA, CDR2 FQGNSA. After removal of 5 bases from V and 8 bases from J, the junction contained 9 bases not matched to a gene. The CDR3 loop spans 15 amino acids. CDR3 protein: CASSVSLAGAYEQFF. The CDR3 DNA is TGTGCCAGCAGCGTATCTCTAGCGGGAGCTTATGAGCAGTTCTTC.

This clone has only one observation. The CDR3 reads CASRGGGQNTEAFF. DNA for the CDR3: TGTGCCAGCCGAGGTGGGGGACAGAACACTGAAGCTTTCTTT. The chain uses TRBV28 and TRBJ1-1; tentative D call: TRBD1 (6 bases). V was clipped by 8 bases and J by 1 base, with 14 bases between them. The CDR3 length is 14 residues. Germline V gives CDR1 MDHEN, CDR2 SYDVKM.

This clone showed up just a few times. The chain joins TRBV7-9 to TRBJ1-1; TRBD1 matches 7 bases. Germline CDR1 and CDR2: SEHNR and FQNEAQ (reference sequence). This CDR3 comprises 13 residues. Trimming removed 2 bases from V and 3 bases from J; junction bases left unmatched: 0. The DNA of the CDR3 is TGTGCCAGCAGCTTACAGGGGGACACTGAAGCTTTCTTT. It translates to CASSLQGDTEAFF.

The count of this clone is one. For the CDR3, the DNA is TGTGCCAGCAGCCCCCACCTCGACAGGCCCTACGAGCAGTACTTC. Residues: CASSPHLDRPYEQYF. The genes are TRBV6-5 and TRBJ2-7, with D perhaps matching TRBD1 (6 bases). CDR1 and CDR2 (germline): MNHEY, SVGAGI. CDR3 size: 15 residues. V was clipped by 6 bases and J by 2 bases, with 17 bases between them.

The gene calls are TRBV19 and TRBJ1-6; perhaps TRBD1 as D (6 bases). V lost 3 bases and J lost 11, with 17 bases in between. This CDR3 region has 15 residues. Germline V gene data show CDR1 as LNHDA and CDR2 as SQIVND (reference sequence). CDR3 residues: CASSITLRGAAPLHF. In nucleotides, the CDR3 is TGTGCCAGTAGTATTACCCTCAGGGGAGCGGCACCCCTCCACTTT.

The chain combines TRBV4-1 with TRBJ2-5; perhaps TRBD1 as D (6 bases). Germline V lookup: CDR1 MGHRA, CDR2 YSYEKL. V dropped 1 base and J dropped 5 bases, with 17 bases sitting between them. The CDR3 has 16 residues. The CDR3: CASSQVTRGHRETQYF. The CDR3 nucleotides are TGCGCCAGCAGCCAAGTCACCAGGGGCCATCGGGAGACCCAGTACTTC.

Of note for this clone: The germline gene is not matched at one end of the junction; a read error may be the cause. The chain employs TRBV7-9 and TRBJ1-1; D is unresolved. The CDR3 loop spans 11 amino acids. Germline CDR1 is SEHNR and CDR2 is FQNEAQ (reference sequence). The CDR3 DNA is TGTGCCAGCAGCTTAGGTCTAAACCCAACTTTT. This encodes CASSLGLNPTF.

This sequence joins TRBV18 and TRBJ2-5, with D possibly matching TRBD2 (5 bases). This CDR3 has 15 amino acids. V gave up 5 bases and J gave up 2 bases, with 15 bases separating them. The V gene's germline CDR1 is KGHSH and CDR2 LQKENI. CDR3 sequence: CASSTAISGQETQYF. CDR3 coding DNA: TGTGCCAGCTCAACGGCGATCTCGGGGCAAGAGACCCAGTACTTC.

V and J are TRBV5-1 and TRBJ2-2; 9 nucleotides align to TRBD1. This CDR3 contains 14 residues. V lost 4 bases, J lost 7 bases, and 5 bases stayed unmatched. CDR1 is SGHRS and CDR2 is YFSETQ in the germline V gene. The CDR3 is CASSSLGQGGELFF. CDR3 DNA sequence: TGCGCCAGCAGCAGCTTGGGACAGGGCGGGGAGCTGTTTTTT. Full variable domain (rest looked up from reference TRBV5-1 and TRBJ2-2): KAGVTQTPRYLIKTRGQQVTLSCSPISGHRSVSWYQQTPGQGLQFLFEYFSETQRNKGNFPGRFSGRQFSNSRSEMNVSTLELGDSALYLCASSSLGQGGELFFGEGSRLTVL.